The 2 T cell receptor beta chains below come from one sample, sequenced in a study of blood T cells in healthy people across ages. The authors ran a second PCR of about 6 to 11 cycles using a sample-barcoded 5' primer and a J-beta primer mix. TCRdb reprocessed the 5' RACE reads via MiXCR and lists one record per CDR3 protein. The table has approximately 1,000,000 distinct CDR3 sequences, more than 30% seen once. What was sequenced was blood. The receptors stem from a man aged 18 to 35 in good health.

The chain carries TRBV2 and TRBJ2-6, with D possibly being TRBD1 or TRBD2 (5 bases each). Germline CDR1 reads SNHLY; CDR2 reads FYNNEI. The CDR3 has 17 residues. V was clipped by 5 bases and J by 0 bases, with 14 bases between them. The CDR3 DNA reads as TGTGCCAGCAGTTATCGGGACGGAAGCTCTGGGGCCAACGTCCTGACTTTC. Amino acids: CASSYRDGSSGANVLTF.

This chain uses TRBV28 with TRBJ1-2, with D possibly matching TRBD1 (6 bases). Germline V gene sequence: CDR1 MDHEN, CDR2 SYDVKM. This CDR3 comprises 13 residues. V dropped 7 bases and J dropped 7 bases, with 16 bases sitting between them. The chain's CDR3 is CASIRGGGGGYTF. CDR3 nucleotides: TGTGCCAGCATCCGTGGGGGAGGGGGTGGCTACACCTTC.